The next 4 T cell receptor beta chains were all read from a single sample in a study of blood T cell repertoires in COVID-19. Clones were sequenced by immunoSEQ multiplex PCR, and TCRdb holds only the in-frame ones, with some missing. The data contain 120,000 to 150,000 clones, 89% of them singletons. Sequences were obtained from peripheral blood. These receptors came from a human donor in a cohort sampled during active COVID-19.

The chain carries TRBV5-1 and TRBJ2-7, with TRBD1 matching over 10 bases. Germline V lookup: CDR1 SGHRS, CDR2 YFSETQ. The CDR3 length is 16 residues. V shed 4 bases, J shed 7 bases, and the junction held 14 bases outside the gene matches. The CDR3 nucleotides are TGCGCCAGCAGCCCGGGGCTGACAGGGGGCCCGAGGGAGCAGTACTTC. Amino acids: CASSPGLTGGPREQYF.

This clone has more than one count but fewer than ten. The V call is TRBV7-9, the J call TRBJ2-7; TRBD1 might be the D (6 bases). The germline V gene has CDR1 SEHNR and CDR2 FQNEAQ (reference sequence). CDR3 size: 15 residues. The V end was cut by 4 bases, the J end by 7 bases, with 20 bases between. The DNA of the CDR3 is TGTGCCAGCAGCTCCCGAGGGACACCCTCTCGGGAGCAGTACTTC. Its translation is CASSSRGTPSREQYF. Together with reference TRBV7-9 and TRBJ2-7, the CDR3 gives the full variable domain: DTGVSQNPRHKITKRGQNVTFRCDPISEHNRLYWYRQTLGQGPEFLTYFQNEAQLEKSRLLSDRFSAERPKGSFSTLEIQRTEQGDSAMYLCASSSRGTPSREQYFGPGTRLTVT.

This clone was seen a single time. A read error may produce the germline difference seen at one junction end. The gene calls are TRBV6-5 and TRBJ2-7; 9 nucleotides align to TRBD1. CDR1 and CDR2 (germline): MNHEY, SVGAGI. This CDR3 is 13 amino acids long. The CDR3 sequence: CASGDRVRAAWCF. CDR3 DNA sequence: TGTGCCAGCGGGGACAGGGTGAGGGCCGCCTGGTGCTTC.

V and J are TRBV5-1 and TRBJ2-1, with 10 bases fitting TRBD2. The V segment lost 4 bases and the J segment 5 bases; nucleotides outside the gene matches: 6. This CDR3 has 15 residues. CDR1 and CDR2 (germline): SGHRS, YFSETQ. The CDR3 protein is CASSPGLADDNEQFF. CDR3 DNA sequence: TGCGCCAGCAGCCCCGGACTAGCGGATGACAATGAGCAGTTCTTC.